Below are 3 T cell receptor beta chains sequenced from a single sample in a study of regulatory T cells in long-lasting Graves disease. Sequencing libraries for TCR beta were prepared with iRepertoire HTBI primers and Arm-PCR of CDR3 regions. From the multiplex PCR reads, TCRdb called clonotypes with MiXCR, one entry per CDR3 protein. The table records over 350,000 distinct CDR3 sequences, around 16% of them present only once. Stated time point: newly diagnosed GD, antithyroid drugs for less than 3 months. Researchers made the TCR library from RNA that was extracted from PBMCs. These same data were also listed under a study on T cells in Graves' hyperthyroidism and ophthalmopathy.

This material consisted of peripheral blood mononuclear cells (PBMCs), taken at new diagnosis, from a patient treated with antithyroid drugs. Receptors originate from a woman in her thirties or forties with Graves disease.

The chain uses TRBV6-2 or TRBV6-3 and TRBJ2-1; tentative D call: TRBD2 (6 bases). Per the germline V gene, CDR1 is MNHEY and CDR2 is SVGEGT. V shed 0 bases and J shed 5 bases, with 14 bases lying between them. CDR3 length equals 16 residues. This CDR3 is CASSYSMVGGHNEQFF. In DNA, the CDR3 is TGTGCCAGCAGTTACTCGATGGTGGGAGGTCACAATGAGCAGTTCTTC.

This clonotype was seen repeatedly, ten times or more. The V and J genes are TRBV2 and TRBJ2-7; D is unclear. V lost 7 bases and J lost 3, with 10 bases in between. Germline CDR1 SNHLY, CDR2 FYNNEI. The CDR3 is 12 amino acids. The CDR3 spells CASKSDFYEQYF. CDR3 nucleotides: TGTGCCAGCAAATCTGATTTCTACGAGCAGTACTTC.

This chain connects TRBV7-9 to TRBJ2-7, with D possibly called TRBD1 or TRBD2 (5 bases each). The CDR3 loop spans 18 amino acids. Per the germline V gene, CDR1 is SEHNR and CDR2 is FQNEAQ (reference sequence). V dropped 5 bases and J dropped 3 bases, with 26 bases sitting between them. The CDR3 reads CASSLEPGTTGLYYEQYF. In DNA, the CDR3 is TGTGCCAGCAGCCTCGAACCCGGGACCACAGGATTATACTACGAGCAGTACTTC.